These 21 T cell receptor beta chains were sequenced from one sample in a study of T cells of healthy individuals. TCRdb processed the 5' RACE reads anew with MiXCR; each CDR3 protein has one entry. This table holds around 79,000 distinct CDR3 sequences, about 5% found once. The receptors were sampled from a female donor in good health.

V usage is TRBV9 and J usage is TRBJ2-3; 7 bases are a match to TRBD1. Germline CDR1 is SGDLS and CDR2 is YYNGEE. The V segment lost 3 bases and the J segment 4 bases; nucleotides outside the gene matches: 11. The CDR3 has 16 residues. CDR3 amino acids: CASSGETGLSADTQYF. CDR3 bases: TGTGCCAGCAGCGGGGAGACAGGGCTGTCGGCAGATACGCAGTATTTT.

The V gene is TRBV20-1, the J gene TRBJ1-1, with 9 bases matching TRBD1. Germline V lookup: CDR1 DFQATT, CDR2 SNEGSKA (reference sequence). V shed 5 bases and J 4 bases; nucleotides not matched to a gene: 2. The CDR3 has 12 amino acids. CDR3 region: CSARDRVTEAFF. Here the CDR3 DNA reads TGCAGTGCTCGGGACAGGGTCACTGAAGCTTTCTTT.

There are many counts of this clonotype. The V and J genes are TRBV9 and TRBJ1-5; D is possibly TRBD1 (5 bases). Germline CDR1 is SGDLS and CDR2 is YYNGEE. V lost 0 bases, J lost 3 bases, and 7 bases lay in between. This CDR3 has 14 residues. CDR3 protein: CASSVDGANQPQHF. The CDR3 coding sequence is TGTGCCAGCAGCGTAGACGGGGCCAATCAGCCCCAGCATTTT.

The chain combines TRBV20-1 with TRBJ2-1; no firm D call. The V and J ends lost 1 base and 8 bases respectively, with 12 bases between them. The CDR3 loop spans 13 amino acids. The germline V gene encodes CDR1 DFQATT and CDR2 SNEGSKA (reference sequence). CDR3 coding DNA: TGCAGTGCTAGAGGAGGACCGGTCCATGAGCAGTTCTTC. Protein product: CSARGGPVHEQFF.

This clonotype was found many times. The chain joins TRBV5-4 to TRBJ2-2; no definite D call. Trimming left V 0 bases short and J 4 bases short, with 4 bases between. CDR1 is SGHNT, CDR2 YYREEE, per germline (reference sequence). The CDR3 is 13 residues long. The CDR3 DNA is TGTGCCAGCAGCTTGGTACTCACCGGGGAGCTGTTTTTT. This gives the protein CASSLVLTGELFF. Supplemented by reference TRBV5-4 and TRBJ2-2, the full variable domain reads ETGVTQSPTHLIKTRGQQVTLRCSSQSGHNTVSWYQQALGQGPQFIFQYYREEENGRGNFPPRFSGLQFPNYSSELNVNALELDDSALYLCASSLVLTGELFFGEGSRLTVL.

The sample holds many counts of this clonotype. The rearrangement joins TRBV6-2 or TRBV6-3 to TRBJ2-2; 12 bases are a match to TRBD2. Germline V gives CDR1 MNHEY, CDR2 SVGEGT. The CDR3 sequence is 16 residues long. J lost 6 bases, V lost 4 bases, and 6 bases had no gene match. CDR3 sequence (DNA): TGTGCCAGCAGTTCCGCTAGCGGGAGGGCCCCCGGGGAGCTGTTTTTT. Its translation: CASSSASGRAPGELFF.

This chain connects TRBV7-2 to TRBJ1-4, with D uncertain. Germline V gene lookup returns CDR1 SGHTA and CDR2 FQGNSA. Trimming stripped 4 bases from V and 3 bases from J, with 9 bases between. The CDR3 covers 14 residues. CDR3: CASSSQRSNEKLFF. CDR3 sequence (DNA): TGTGCCAGCAGCTCCCAGAGGTCTAATGAAAAACTGTTTTTT. Filled out from reference TRBV7-2 and TRBJ1-4, the complete variable domain reads GAGVSQSPSNKVTEKGKDVELRCDPISGHTALYWYRQSLGQGLEFLIYFQGNSAPDKSGLPSDRFSAERTGGSVSTLTIQRTQQEDSAVYLCASSSQRSNEKLFFGSGTQLSVL.

This clonotype showed up just a few times. At one end the junction does not follow the germline gene, possibly because of a read error. The chain is built from TRBV5-1 and TRBJ2-7; maybe TRBD2 (6 bases). The CDR3 sequence is 14 residues long. Per the germline V gene, CDR1 is SGHRS and CDR2 is YFSETQ. CDR3 sequence: CASTLEGSSYEQYF. For the CDR3, the DNA is TGCGCCAGCACCTTGGAGGGGAGCTCCTACGAGCAGTACTTC.

This clonotype was seen a handful of times. This sequence joins TRBV12-3 or TRBV12-4 and TRBJ2-5; 8 positions match TRBD2. This CDR3 spans 16 amino acids. V shed 2 bases and J 4 bases; nucleotides not matched to a gene: 9. CDR3 sequence: CASSLRKGLAGETQYF. In DNA form, the CDR3 reads TGTGCCAGCAGTTTACGGAAAGGGCTAGCGGGAGAGACCCAGTACTTC.

V gene TRBV2 combines with J gene TRBJ2-3; 8 nucleotides align to TRBD1. This CDR3 spans 14 amino acids. Germline V lookup: CDR1 SNHLY, CDR2 FYNNEI. With V trimmed by 6 bases and J by 1 base, 3 bases remained unmatched. The CDR3 region has the DNA TGTGCCAGCAGGACAGGGGTCGGCACAGATACGCAGTATTTT. The encoded protein is CASRTGVGTDTQYF.

This clonotype has ten or more counts. The chain links TRBV12-3 or TRBV12-4 to TRBJ2-3, with TRBD1 matching 7 bases. V lost 6 bases to trimming and J lost 2 bases; unmatched junction nucleotides: 11. The CDR3 runs to 16 residues. CDR3 loop: CASSPNPQGFTDTQYF. The CDR3 bases are TGTGCCAGCAGCCCCAACCCACAGGGGTTCACAGATACGCAGTATTTT.

This clonotype came up a few times. One junction end does not reproduce the germline sequence, and a read error may be involved. J is TRBJ2-2 and V is TRBV7-7; D not resolved. CDR3 size: 14 residues. Germline V gives CDR1 SSHAT, CDR2 FNYEAQ (reference sequence). CDR3 protein: CASSQTYGPGELFF. CDR3 in DNA: TGTGCTAGCAGCCAAACCTATGGCCCCGGGGAGCTGTTTTTT.

This clonotype came up many times. The chain is built from TRBV20-1 and TRBJ2-7, with D perhaps matching TRBD1 (6 bases). Germline V gene lookup returns CDR1 DFQATT and CDR2 SNEGSKA (reference sequence). V was trimmed by 5 bases and J by 3 bases, leaving 11 bases between them. The CDR3 consists of 12 residues. In DNA, the CDR3 is TGCAGTGCTTCACAGGGAAGCTACGAGCAGTACTTC. It is translated as CSASQGSYEQYF.

The rearrangement links TRBV28 to TRBJ1-1; weak D call: TRBD1 (6 bases). The CDR3 length is 15 residues. Per germline, CDR1 MDHEN and CDR2 SYDVKM. V shed 3 bases and J shed 5 bases, with 16 bases lying between them. The CDR3, as DNA: TGTGCCAGCAGTTTCGAGGGGGGGTATTTGACTGAAGCTTTCTTT. Its protein is CASSFEGGYLTEAFF.

This clonotype was detected many times. The rearrangement joins TRBV4-1 to TRBJ2-1; possible D gene TRBD1, 6 bases. From germline, CDR1 is MGHRA and CDR2 YSYEKL. The CDR3 sequence is 17 residues long. The V end was cut by 2 bases, the J end by 0 bases, with 14 bases between. CDR3 region: CASSQRLTGVSYNEQFF. CDR3 DNA: TGCGCCAGCAGCCAAAGACTGACAGGAGTCTCCTACAATGAGCAGTTCTTC.

In this sample, this clonotype turned up many times. The chain links TRBV6-6 to TRBJ2-5; D is unresolved. Germline loops: CDR1 MNHNY, CDR2 SVGAGI (reference sequence). There are 11 residues in the CDR3. Trimming shortened V by 7 bases and J by 4 bases, and 7 bases separated the two germline ends. CDR3 sequence: CASTLSETQYF. As DNA, the CDR3 is TGTGCCAGCACACTATCAGAGACCCAGTACTTC.

This clonotype occurred many times. J is TRBJ2-3 and V is TRBV4-1; maybe TRBD1 (6 bases). CDR3 length: 17 amino acids. CDR1 and CDR2 from the germline V gene are MGHRA and YSYEKL. V gave up 1 base and J gave up 2 bases, with 16 bases separating them. CDR3 protein: CASSQVTIRGNTDTQYF. For the CDR3, the DNA is TGCGCCAGCAGCCAAGTTACGATCAGGGGAAACACAGATACGCAGTATTTT.

This clonotype was counted ten times or more. The chain couples TRBV4-2 to TRBJ1-1; D unresolved. V was cut by 0 bases and J by 1 base, with 9 bases left in between. CDR1 LGHNA and CDR2 YNFKEQ come from the germline V gene. CDR3 size: 15 residues. The DNA for the CDR3 is TGTGCCAGCAGCCAAGAAGGGTGGGGGAACACTGAAGCTTTCTTT. Translating it yields CASSQEGWGNTEAFF.

The chain joins TRBV18 to TRBJ1-1; D ambiguous. This CDR3 comprises 12 residues. Looked up from germline, CDR1 is KGHSH and CDR2 is LQKENI. V was pared by 5 bases and J by 7 bases, with 11 bases between. CDR3 in DNA: TGTGCCAGCTCAGTAACCACGGATGAAGCTTTCTTT. This sequence encodes CASSVTTDEAFF.

The rearrangement links TRBV3-1 to TRBJ1-2, with D unresolved. The germline CDR1 and CDR2 sequences are LGHDT and YNNKEL (reference sequence). Trimming cost V 1 base and J 4 bases, with 7 bases left between them. CDR3 length: 13 residues. CDR3 loop: CASSQAAVYGYTF. The CDR3 nucleotides are TGTGCCAGCAGCCAAGCCGCCGTCTATGGCTACACCTTC.

V gene TRBV6-6 combines with J gene TRBJ2-4, with 9 bases lining up with TRBD1. Germline CDR1 is MNHNY and CDR2 is SVGAGI (reference sequence). This CDR3 is built from 15 residues. V dropped 6 bases and J dropped 8; count of bases not matched to a gene: 11. CDR3 residues: CASSLLGQGRDIQYF. The CDR3 DNA follows: TGTGCCAGCAGCCTATTGGGACAGGGTAGGGACATTCAGTACTTC.